This TCR beta chain came from a study of response to subunit inactivated influenza vaccine. TCRdb processed the RT-PCR reads anew with MiXCR; each CDR3 protein has one entry. The sample gives fewer than 600,000 distinct CDR3 sequences, more than 7% of which show up once; around 13% is in the top ten. Germline V gene sequence: CDR1 SEHNR, CDR2 FQNEAQ (reference sequence). This CDR3 comprises 16 residues. The V and J ends lost 7 bases and 2 bases, in that order; junction bases with no gene match: 7. This clonotype was observed a handful of times. Its target is unknown. General study findings and limits: There was a suggestion from the authors that each seasonal influenza vaccination recruits few new T cells.

The sequencing used PBMCs from blood, collected less than 25 months after vaccination. This TCR was sampled from a man aged 45 to 70 who received an inactivated influenza vaccine. This rearrangement joins TRBV7-9 to TRBJ2-2; 10 bases agree with TRBD2. CDR3 DNA sequence: TGTGCCAGCACCAAGACTAGCGGGTCTAACACCGGGGAGCTGTTTTTT. As protein: CASTKTSGSNTGELFF.